The next 20 T cell receptor beta chains were all read from a single sample in a study of blood T cell repertoires in COVID-19. Assay used: immunoSEQ multiplex PCR; TCRdb lists only in-frame clones, some missing. The profile covers 130,000 or so clones, with around 89% appearing a single time and about 4.1% taken by the ten largest. Material for sequencing was peripheral blood. Source of these receptors: a man in his 60s with COVID-19, enrolled during active disease.

The chain has TRBV11-3 and TRBJ2-7; TRBD1 matches at 7 bases. This CDR3 contains 12 residues. Germline V lookup: CDR1 SGHNT, CDR2 YENEEA. J lost 6 bases, V lost 4 bases, and 3 bases had no gene match. Here the CDR3 DNA reads TGTGCCAGCAGCTCCCGACAGGGCGAGCAGTACTTC. It codes for CASSSRQGEQYF.

Comment on this clone: The junction does not match germline at one end; this may be a read error. This chain joins TRBV19 and TRBJ2-2, with D perhaps TRBD1 (6 bases). This CDR3 has 15 amino acids. Looked up from germline, CDR1 is LNHDA and CDR2 is SQIVND (reference sequence). Here the CDR3 DNA reads TGTGCCAGTAGTCTAGAGCAGGGGTTCGGCGGGGAGCTGTTTTTT. Translation: CASSLEQGFGGELFF.

In DNA form, the CDR3 reads TGTGCCAGCTCACCACAACAGGGAAGCTCTGGAAACACCATATATTTT. Its translation: CASSPQQGSSGNTIYF. This chain connects TRBV18 to TRBJ1-3; D is perhaps TRBD1 (6 bases). The CDR3 loop spans 16 amino acids. Deletions cut 1 base from V and 0 bases from J, with 10 bases between. Germline CDR1 KGHSH, CDR2 LQKENI.

As DNA, the CDR3 is TGTGCCAGCAGCCCGGACAGCCAAGAGACCCAGTACTTC. It translates to CASSPDSQETQYF. V gene TRBV5-8 combines with J gene TRBJ2-5; D is perhaps TRBD1 (6 bases). The germline V gene encodes CDR1 SGHTS and CDR2 YDEGEE. Trimming removed 4 bases from V and 1 base from J, with 8 bases in between. The CDR3 extends over 13 amino acids.

The rearrangement uses TRBV7-3 and TRBJ2-2; D possibly corresponds to TRBD1 (6 bases). CDR3 length: 14 residues. Per germline, CDR1 SGHTA and CDR2 FQGTGA. V gave up 5 bases and J gave up 4 bases, with 11 bases separating them. CDR3 nucleotides: TGTGCCAGCAGCCCCAGCAGGGGCACCGGGGAGCTGTTTTTT. Translation: CASSPSRGTGELFF.

This rearrangement joins TRBV7-2 to TRBJ1-3; D call uncertain. Germline assignment: CDR1 SGHTA and CDR2 FQGNSA. V gave up 0 bases and J gave up 4 bases, with 13 bases separating them. There are 16 residues in the CDR3. The CDR3 sequence: CASSLAGNRGGNTIYF. Here the CDR3 DNA reads TGTGCCAGCAGCTTAGCGGGCAACAGAGGGGGAAACACCATATATTTT.

This clone was observed a handful of times. The CDR3 protein is CASLQTSSNYGYTF. In nucleotides, the CDR3 is TGTGCCAGCTTACAGACAAGCTCTAACTATGGCTACACCTTC. The chain is built from TRBV3-1 (or the pseudogene TRBV3-2) and TRBJ1-2; D gene unclear. This CDR3 has 14 amino acids. V was shortened by 8 bases and J by 0 bases, with 13 bases between the two germline ends. Per germline, CDR1 LGHDT and CDR2 YNNKEL (reference sequence).

The chain couples TRBV5-8 to TRBJ2-1, with 10 bases lining up with TRBD2. V was pared by 4 bases and J by 7 bases, with 5 bases of the junction left unmatched. This CDR3 spans 14 amino acids. Germline V gene sequence: CDR1 SGHTS, CDR2 YDEGEE. The chain's CDR3 is CASSRAGGKNEQFF. CDR3 DNA: TGTGCCAGCAGCCGAGCGGGGGGGAAGAATGAGCAGTTCTTC.

The CDR3 is CTSSQGLLEGSGGITNNEQFF. The CDR3 nucleotides read TGCACCAGCAGCCAAGGGCTCCTCGAGGGGAGCGGGGGAATTACCAACAATGAGCAGTTCTTC. The rearrangement uses TRBV1 and TRBJ2-1; the table gives TRBD2 as D, unverified against the DNA. TRBV1 is a known pseudogene. The CDR3 runs 21 residues.

This chain connects TRBV10-1 to TRBJ2-1, with 8 bases that match TRBD1. The ends lost 3 bases at V and 9 bases at J; junction bases unmatched: 7. The germline CDR1 and CDR2 sequences are WNHNN and SYGVQD (reference sequence). There are 14 residues in the CDR3. CDR3 DNA sequence: TGCGCCAGCAGTGAACCGGGACAGGTTACTGAGCAGTTCTTC. Amino acids: CASSEPGQVTEQFF.

The chain is built from TRBV5-1 and TRBJ1-6; 11 nucleotides match TRBD1. Germline CDR1 and CDR2: SGHRS and YFSETQ. V gave up 4 bases and J gave up 4 bases; unmatched junction bases: 10. There are 18 residues in the CDR3. The CDR3 sequence: CASSGGDRGTLYNSPLHF. CDR3 bases: TGCGCCAGCAGCGGAGGGGACAGGGGGACTTTGTATAATTCACCCCTCCACTTT.

This clone appeared a few times. The genes are TRBV28 and TRBJ1-3; D call uncertain. The CDR3 has 14 residues. Germline CDR1 is MDHEN and CDR2 is SYDVKM. V lost 8 bases, J lost 0 bases, and 11 bases lay in between. DNA of the CDR3: TGTGCCAGCCACACCGGCGGCTCTGGAAACACCATATATTTT. The encoded protein is CASHTGGSGNTIYF.

By sample fraction, this clone is medium-sized. The chain uses TRBV9 and TRBJ1-2; weak D call: TRBD1 (5 bases). Germline V CDR1 and CDR2: SGDLS, YYNGEE. The V gene lost 4 bases and the J gene lost 5 bases, with 18 bases spanning the gap. The CDR3 spans 15 residues. CDR3 region: CASSPPVEGAYGYTF. The CDR3 region has the DNA TGTGCCAGCAGCCCCCCAGTGGAAGGGGCGTATGGCTACACCTTC.

The chain combines TRBV9 with TRBJ1-4, with D possibly being TRBD1 (6 bases). The germline CDR1 and CDR2 sequences are SGDLS and YYNGEE. V was cut by 0 bases and J by 0 bases, with 18 bases left in between. There are 19 residues in the CDR3. CDR3 protein: CASSVGGGRRISTNEKLFF. CDR3 DNA sequence: TGTGCCAGCAGCGTAGGGGGGGGCCGCCGGATTTCAACTAATGAAAAACTGTTTTTT.

The chain's CDR3 is CASSPRLAGGVEQFF. CDR3 bases: TGTGCCAGCAGCCCAAGACTAGCGGGGGGGGTTGAGCAGTTCTTC. The chain is built from TRBV14 and TRBJ2-1; 14 positions match TRBD2. The CDR3 covers 15 residues. Germline CDR1 and CDR2: SGHDN and FVKESK. V lost 4 bases, J lost 9 bases, and 5 bases stayed unmatched. The full variable domain, rest sourced from reference TRBV14 and TRBJ2-1, is EAGVTQFPSHSVIEKGQTVTLRCDPISGHDNLYWYRRVMGKEIKFLLHFVKESKQDESGMPNNRFLAERTGGTYSTLKVQPAELEDSGVYFCASSPRLAGGVEQFFGPGTRLTVL.

The chain employs TRBV5-1 and TRBJ1-1; D might be TRBD1 (6 bases). The CDR3 covers 17 residues. V shed 4 bases and J shed 0 bases, with 19 bases lying between them. CDR1 SGHRS and CDR2 YFSETQ come from the germline V gene. The CDR3 DNA follows: TGCGCCAGCAGCGTTACGACAGGCAGCAACATGAACACTGAAGCTTTCTTT. It codes for CASSVTTGSNMNTEAFF.

V is TRBV2 and J is TRBJ1-2, with D perhaps matching TRBD1 (6 bases). CDR1 SNHLY and CDR2 FYNNEI come from the germline V gene. The CDR3 extends over 15 amino acids. The CDR3 bases are TGTGCTACCCGGAGAGATAAGGGGGAGTCCTATGGCTACACCTTC. Protein sequence: CATRRDKGESYGYTF.

The rearrangement uses TRBV7-3 and TRBJ2-5; D unclear. The V end was cut by 2 bases, the J end by 0 bases, with 4 bases between. CDR1 is SGHTA and CDR2 is FQGTGA in the germline V gene. This CDR3 spans 13 amino acids. CDR3 residues: CASSLHNQETQYF. The CDR3 coding sequence is TGTGCCAGCAGCTTACACAACCAAGAGACCCAGTACTTC.

The chain links TRBV7-2 to TRBJ2-6, with D tentatively TRBD1 (6 bases). Per the germline V gene, CDR1 is SGHTA and CDR2 is FQGNSA. The V gene lost 2 bases and the J gene lost 2 bases, with 7 bases spanning the gap. The CDR3 runs to 15 residues. This CDR3 reads CASSLNRAGANVLTF. CDR3 nucleotides: TGTGCCAGCAGCTTAAACAGGGCTGGGGCCAACGTCCTGACTTTC.

About this clone itself: Additional DNA sequences in this sample encode the identical CDR3. The gene calls are TRBV7-9 and TRBJ1-5, with 7 bases lining up with TRBD1. Losses at the gene ends were 4 bases for V and 4 bases for J; bases not matched to a gene: 4. The CDR3 is 14 amino acids. Germline assignment: CDR1 SEHNR and CDR2 FQNEAQ (reference sequence). CDR3 nucleotide sequence: TGTGCCAGCAGCTCGACAGGGTCTAATCAGCCCCAGCATTTT. This codes for CASSSTGSNQPQHF.